This TCR beta chain was documented in a study of CD8+ T cells in alopecia areata. As for treatment: oral pan-JAK inhibitor, 5-10 mg twice daily. TCR sequencing used cDNA made by reverse transcription of extracted RNA. The protocol was immunoSEQ multiplex PCR, while the TCRdb copy is restricted to in-frame clones and leaves out a portion. The sample gives hundreds of thousands of clones, 58% of which show up once; roughly 1.8% is in the top ten. The V segment lost 6 bases and the J segment 4 bases; nucleotides outside the gene matches: 12. Per the germline V gene, CDR1 is SNHLY and CDR2 is FYNNEI. The CDR3 length is 16 residues. This clone has more than one count but fewer than ten.

Sequences were derived from CD4+ T cells sorted from blood, sampled at week 24, from a patient treated with tofacitinib. The gene calls are TRBV2 and TRBJ2-5; 9 nucleotides align to TRBD2. The TCR comes from a human donor with alopecia areata. CDR3 sequence: CASSLGGGGAGETQYF. In DNA, the CDR3 is TGTGCCAGCAGCCTAGGCGGCGGGGGGGCCGGAGAGACCCAGTACTTC.